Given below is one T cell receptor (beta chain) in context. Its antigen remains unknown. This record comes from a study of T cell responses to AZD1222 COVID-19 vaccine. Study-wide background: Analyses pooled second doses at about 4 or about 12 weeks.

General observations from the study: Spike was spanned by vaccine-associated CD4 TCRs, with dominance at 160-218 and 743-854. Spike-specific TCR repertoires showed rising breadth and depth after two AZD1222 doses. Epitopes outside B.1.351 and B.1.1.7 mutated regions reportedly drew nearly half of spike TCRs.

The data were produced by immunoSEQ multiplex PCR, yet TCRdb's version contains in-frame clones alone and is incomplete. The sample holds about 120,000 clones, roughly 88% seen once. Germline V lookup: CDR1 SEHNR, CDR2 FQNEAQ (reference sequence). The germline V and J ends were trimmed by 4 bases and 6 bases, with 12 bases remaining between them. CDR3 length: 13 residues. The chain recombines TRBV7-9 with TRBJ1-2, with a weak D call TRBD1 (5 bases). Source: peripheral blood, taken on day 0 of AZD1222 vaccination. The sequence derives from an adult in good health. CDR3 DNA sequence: TGTGCCAGCAGCTCCGACAGCGGGAATGGCTACACCTTC. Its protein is CASSSDSGNGYTF.